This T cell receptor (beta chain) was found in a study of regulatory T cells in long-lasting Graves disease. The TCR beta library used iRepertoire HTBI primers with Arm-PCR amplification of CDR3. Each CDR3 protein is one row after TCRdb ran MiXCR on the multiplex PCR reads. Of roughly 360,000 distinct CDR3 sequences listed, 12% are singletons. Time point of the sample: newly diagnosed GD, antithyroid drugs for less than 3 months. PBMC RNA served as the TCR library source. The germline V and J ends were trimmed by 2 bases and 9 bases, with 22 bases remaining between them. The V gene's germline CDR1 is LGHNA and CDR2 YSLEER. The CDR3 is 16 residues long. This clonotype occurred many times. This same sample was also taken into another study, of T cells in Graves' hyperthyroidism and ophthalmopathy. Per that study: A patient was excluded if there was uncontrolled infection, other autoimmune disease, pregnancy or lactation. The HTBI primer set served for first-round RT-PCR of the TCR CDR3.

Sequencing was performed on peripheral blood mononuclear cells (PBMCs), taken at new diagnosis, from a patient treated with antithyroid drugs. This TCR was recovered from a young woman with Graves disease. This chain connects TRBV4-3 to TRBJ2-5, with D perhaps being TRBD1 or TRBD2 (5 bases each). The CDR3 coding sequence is TGCGCCAGCAGCCAAACCACGACCGGGACGCAAGGGGCCCAGTACTTC. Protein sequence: CASSQTTTGTQGAQYF.